This T cell receptor (beta chain) was captured by sequencing in a study of shared clonotypes between healthy human individuals. CDR1 is SGHVS and CDR2 is FNYEAQ in the germline V gene. Trimming removed 4 bases at V and 8 bases at J, with 14 bases between. This CDR3 has 13 amino acids. This clone was picked up many times. In replicate PCRs of unsorted PBMC, approximately 280 ng DNA, around 30,000 T cell genomes, was used. Assay: immunoSEQ multiplex PCR; the TCRdb copy retains only in-frame clones and omits some. The table includes under 600,000 clones, roughly 72% detected once. Input material: PBMCs. The chain is built from TRBV7-6 and TRBJ1-1; a possible D gene is TRBD1 (5 bases). The receptor comes from a middle-aged woman in good health. Some clones in this sample may be carry-over from other donors' samples. This CDR3 is CASSSSPGTEAFF. As DNA, the CDR3 is TGTGCCAGCAGCTCAAGCCCCGGGACGGAAGCTTTCTTT.